This TCR beta chain was obtained from a study of shared clonotypes between healthy human individuals (dated by TCRdb to the early 2020s). Background on the whole study: A few men and a couple of women, aged 18 to 49 years, made up the cohort. For each donor, CD4 naive and CD4 memory were each run on three plates, CD8 naive on two plates, and CD8 memory on one plate. To estimate repertoire size and how much clonotypes are shared between individuals, the study performed deep sequencing of blood TCR repertoires from roughly five healthy adults. To increase sequencing depth and limit assay-specific biases, TCR repertoire library preparation and sequencing were carried out by different laboratories using diverse techniques. Each donor's leukapheresis produced roughly between about 0.8 and 10 billion PBMCs. Overall study results and their limits: Because the study included a small number of donors, the genetic and exposure-history diversity represented was limited. Pairwise subsampling led to the expectation that sequencing depth would affect the degree of clonotype sharing among donors. Sampling was restricted to blood, and TCR repertoires in tissue are likely to differ from TCR repertoires in blood. Compared with non-shared clonotypes, clonotypes shared by all four sorted-subset donors had higher generation probabilities. Approximately 5% of naive CD4, 3.5% of naive CD8, about 2.4% of memory CD4, and approximately 0.4% of memory CD8 clonotypes were shared across several donors. Naive subsets generally had larger estimated clonotype richness than memory subsets. Even with the large sequencing depth, rarefaction of the sorted-subset datasets indicated that sequencing was incomplete.

CD8 naive samples consisted of CD45RO-negative cells that were positively selected for CCR7, yielding a CD45RA+CCR7+ population without TemRA cells. Donors were healthy HIV-negative adults with no recently reported acute infections or vaccinations. Every donor was a Caucasian adult residing in Nashville, Tennessee, USA. Blood was collected by leukapheresis, and PBMCs were isolated by Ficoll-Histopaque density gradient centrifugation and then cryopreserved in liquid nitrogen vapor phase. Purity and quantity of every magnetically sorted T cell population were checked by analytical flow cytometry. Genomic DNA was isolated from every sorted fraction and measured by UV absorbance on a Nanodrop 2000c. Looking up the germline V gene (reference sequence) yields CDR1 SEHNR and CDR2 FQNEAQ. The CDR3 goes from the cysteine to the phenylalanine over 14 residues. Only the CDR3 DNA is retained, 42 bases long and in frame from the first base. V was cut back by 1 base and J by 6 bases, leaving a gap of 10 bases between them.

TCR CDR3 regions were amplified from genomic DNA by multiplex PCR using the deep immunoSEQ assay. Extracted genomic DNA from each cell subset was distributed evenly across all wells of several immunoSEQ 96-well plates, and each plate was treated as a replicate. For sorted subsets, around 200 ng genomic DNA, equal to some 30,000 T cell genomes, was loaded into each replicate PCR. Purified libraries were quantified with a Qubit 3.0 fluorometer, sized on a Bioanalyzer 2100, and re-quantified with the KAPA Library Quantification kit. Every immunoSEQ 96-well plate was sequenced on a dedicated single-read 150-cycle Illumina NextSeq 550 flow cell. Concerning the study's data processing: Because the immunoSEQ output included only junctional sequences and no quality scores, the filtering could not be the same as the filtering used for full-length reads. To assign V/J genes and CDR3, sequences were annotated using PyIR, a Python wrapper for IgBLAST v1.9, with IMGT germline references. Reads were removed for weak V/J assignments (E-value above 1e-6), missing CDR3, stop codons, out-of-frame junctions, or ambiguous translated residues. V3J clonotypes were defined as sequences sharing the same inferred V gene, J gene, and CDR3 amino acid sequence. To compute the percentage overlap between repertoires, the number of shared unique clonotypes was divided by the size of the smaller repertoire. Richness of each repertoire was evaluated using RTK rarefaction, the Chao1 estimator, and Recon v2.1 estimates of unobserved clonotypes. For all TCRbeta clonotypes obtained by the gDNA method from several donors, generation probabilities were computed with OLGA. TCRdb retrieved this table from immuneACCESS and kept in-frame rearrangements only. Not all clones are present; in checked studies, unresolved V genes account for under half, and no reason is known for the remainder. V, J and clone size derive from that table, while D and trimming were established from the DNA sequence. The sample table shows about 1,900,000 clones, and about 95% are seen once. The biggest ten clones account for more than 0.9% of the sample.

Of note for this clone: This clone's antigen is unknown. Qualities for individual bases were not recorded, and no much larger clone is one base off.

The rearranged segments are TRBV7-9 and TRBJ1-3, with a weak D call of TRBD1 (5 bases match). The receptor was derived from a man aged 18-30 years in good health. The sample was naive CD8+ T cells sorted from blood. Read against the paper, the sample's cell subset or site label means: CD45RA+CCR7+. The bases read TGTGCCAGCAGCTTAGGGCAGGGTGAAAACACCATATATTTT. It encodes CASSLGQGENTIYF.